This T cell receptor (beta chain) was found in a study of cytomegalovirus exposure and HLA in healthy donors. A multiplex PCR was run with 60 Vbeta primers and 13 Jbeta primers. Profiled with immunoSEQ multiplex PCR; TCRdb holds only in-frame clones, not every one. The sample includes fewer than 120,000 clones, about 73% of them seen just once. V lost 8 bases, J lost 5 bases, and 9 bases stayed unmatched. This CDR3 spans 14 amino acids. Germline V gene data show CDR1 as SGHAT and CDR2 as FQNNGV. Comment on this clone: Its specificity is not known.

Regarding the study as a whole: As a later analysis showed, a missense DCLRE1C variant was linked to trimming of TCR beta V- and J-genes. Several of the most significant clusters appeared linked to common viral pathogens, based on a later analysis. An analysis that came later showed most CMV-associated TCR beta chains appearing HLA-restricted.

Sequencing was done on a sample of PBMCs. The sequence came from a woman aged 25 to 39 in good health and CMV-seronegative. V gene TRBV11-2 combines with J gene TRBJ2-3; 8 positions match TRBD2. This CDR3 is CASRIAGLGDTQYF. The CDR3, as DNA: TGTGCCAGCCGGATAGCGGGGCTGGGAGATACGCAGTATTTT.